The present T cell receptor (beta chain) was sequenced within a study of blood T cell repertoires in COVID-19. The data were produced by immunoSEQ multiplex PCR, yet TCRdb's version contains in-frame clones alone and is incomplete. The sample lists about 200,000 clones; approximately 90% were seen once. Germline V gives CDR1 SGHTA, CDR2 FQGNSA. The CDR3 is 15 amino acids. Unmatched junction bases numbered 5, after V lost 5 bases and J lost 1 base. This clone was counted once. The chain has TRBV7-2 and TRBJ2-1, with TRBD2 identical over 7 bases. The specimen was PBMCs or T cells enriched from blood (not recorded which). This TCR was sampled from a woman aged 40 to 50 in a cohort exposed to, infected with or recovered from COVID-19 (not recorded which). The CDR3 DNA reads TGTGCCAGCAGCCTCGGACTAGATTCCTACAATGAGCAGTTCTTC. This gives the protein CASSLGLDSYNEQFF.